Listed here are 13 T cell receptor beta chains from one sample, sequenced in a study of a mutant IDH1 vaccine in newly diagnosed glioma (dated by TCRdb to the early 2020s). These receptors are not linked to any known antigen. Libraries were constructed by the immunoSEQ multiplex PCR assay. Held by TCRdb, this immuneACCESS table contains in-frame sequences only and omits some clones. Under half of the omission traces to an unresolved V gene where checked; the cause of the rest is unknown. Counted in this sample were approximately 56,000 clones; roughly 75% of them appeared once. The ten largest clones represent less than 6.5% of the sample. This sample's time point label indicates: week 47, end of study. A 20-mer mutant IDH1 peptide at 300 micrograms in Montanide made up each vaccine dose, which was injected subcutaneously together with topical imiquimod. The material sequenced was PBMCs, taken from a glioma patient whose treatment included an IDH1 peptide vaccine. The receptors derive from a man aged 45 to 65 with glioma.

CDR3 bases: TGTGCCAGTTACAGGGATACGCAGTATTTT. Translated: CASYRDTQYF. This chain links TRBV2 with TRBJ2-3; perhaps TRBD1 as D (5 bases). The CDR3 consists of 10 residues. V lost 9 bases to trimming and J lost 6 bases, with 7 bases between them. Germline V gene lookup returns CDR1 SNHLY and CDR2 FYNNEI.

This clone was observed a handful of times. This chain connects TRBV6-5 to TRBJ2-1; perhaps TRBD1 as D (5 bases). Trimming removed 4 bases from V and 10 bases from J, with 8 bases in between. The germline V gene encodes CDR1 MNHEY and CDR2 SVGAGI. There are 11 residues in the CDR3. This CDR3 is CASSFGHEQFF. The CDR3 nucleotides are TGTGCCAGCAGTTTTGGACACGAGCAGTTCTTC.

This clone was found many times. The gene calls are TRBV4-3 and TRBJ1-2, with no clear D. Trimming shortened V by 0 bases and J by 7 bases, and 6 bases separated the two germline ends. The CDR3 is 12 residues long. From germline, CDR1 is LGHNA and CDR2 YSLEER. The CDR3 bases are TGCGCCAGCAGCCAAGATAAAACTGGCTACACCTTC. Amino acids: CASSQDKTGYTF.

The CDR3 sequence is CASSQTGGNQPQHF. The CDR3 DNA is TGTGCCAGCAGTCAAACAGGGGGCAATCAGCCCCAGCATTTT. This rearrangement joins TRBV27 to TRBJ1-5, with TRBD1 matching 7 bases. From germline, CDR1 is MNHEY and CDR2 SMNVEV (reference sequence). This CDR3 is built from 14 residues. Trimming took 5 bases from V and 2 from J; bases not matched to a gene: 3.

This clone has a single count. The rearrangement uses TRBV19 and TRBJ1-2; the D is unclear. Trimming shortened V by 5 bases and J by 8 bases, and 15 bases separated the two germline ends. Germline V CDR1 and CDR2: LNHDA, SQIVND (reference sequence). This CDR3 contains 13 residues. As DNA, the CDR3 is TGTGCCAGTAGTCCGAGACCTAGAGAAGGCTACACCTTC. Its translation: CASSPRPREGYTF.

CDR3 nucleotides: TGTGCCAGCACTATAAGGGGGAATCAGCCCCAGCATTTT. Translation gives CASTIRGNQPQHF. This rearrangement joins TRBV28 to TRBJ1-5; a weak D match, TRBD1 (6 bases). Germline V lookup: CDR1 MDHEN, CDR2 SYDVKM. The CDR3 covers 13 residues. V was shortened by 7 bases and J by 4 bases, with 11 bases between the two germline ends.

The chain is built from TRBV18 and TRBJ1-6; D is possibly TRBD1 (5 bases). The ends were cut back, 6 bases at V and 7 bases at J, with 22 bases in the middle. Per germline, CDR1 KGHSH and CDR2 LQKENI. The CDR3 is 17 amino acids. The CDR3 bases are TGTGCCAGCTCGCCAGCTCAGGGTCCGTTGACGAATTCACCCCTCCACTTT. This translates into CASSPAQGPLTNSPLHF.

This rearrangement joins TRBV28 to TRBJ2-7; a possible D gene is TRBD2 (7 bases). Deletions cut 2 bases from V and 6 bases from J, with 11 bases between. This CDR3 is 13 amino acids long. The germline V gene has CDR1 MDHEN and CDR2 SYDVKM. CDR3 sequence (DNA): TGTGCCAGCAGTTTAGGGGGCGGGGGCGAGCAGTACTTC. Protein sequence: CASSLGGGGEQYF.

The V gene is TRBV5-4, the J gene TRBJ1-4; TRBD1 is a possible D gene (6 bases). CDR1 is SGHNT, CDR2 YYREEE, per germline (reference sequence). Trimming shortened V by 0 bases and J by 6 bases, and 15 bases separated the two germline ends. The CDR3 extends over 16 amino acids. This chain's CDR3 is CASSLGRGGADEKLFF. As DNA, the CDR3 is TGTGCCAGCAGCTTGGGACGGGGGGGCGCGGATGAAAAACTGTTTTTT.

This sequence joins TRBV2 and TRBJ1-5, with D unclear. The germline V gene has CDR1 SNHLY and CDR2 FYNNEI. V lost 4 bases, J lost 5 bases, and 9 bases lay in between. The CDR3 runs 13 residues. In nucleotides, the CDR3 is TGTGCCAGCAGTGGGGGAGTCTATCAGCCCCAGCATTTT. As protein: CASSGGVYQPQHF.

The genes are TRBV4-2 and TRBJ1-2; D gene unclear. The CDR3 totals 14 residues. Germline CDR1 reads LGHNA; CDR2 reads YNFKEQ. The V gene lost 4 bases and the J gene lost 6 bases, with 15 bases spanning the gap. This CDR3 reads CASSPREGRDGYTF. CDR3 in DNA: TGTGCCAGCAGCCCCCGAGAAGGGAGGGATGGCTACACCTTC.

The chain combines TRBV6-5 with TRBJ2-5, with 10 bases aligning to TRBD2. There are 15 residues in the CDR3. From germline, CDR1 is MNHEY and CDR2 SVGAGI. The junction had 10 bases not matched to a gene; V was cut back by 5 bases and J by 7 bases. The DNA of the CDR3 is TGTGCCAGCAGTCTAGCGGGGGACTTCGGGTGGACCCAGTACTTC. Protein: CASSLAGDFGWTQYF.

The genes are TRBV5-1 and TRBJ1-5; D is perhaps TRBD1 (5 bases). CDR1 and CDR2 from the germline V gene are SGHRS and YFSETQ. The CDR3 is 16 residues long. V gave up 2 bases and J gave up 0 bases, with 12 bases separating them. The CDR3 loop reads CASSLRQIYSNQPQHF. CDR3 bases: TGCGCCAGCAGCTTACGACAGATTTATAGCAATCAGCCCCAGCATTTT.